This entry lists 2 T cell receptor beta chains sequenced from one sample in a study of vaccination and CD4 T cells after COVID-19 (dated by TCRdb to 2021 to 2024). No antigen has been identified for these receptors. The receptor library was made with PCR. The sequencer was an Illumina iSeq 100. DNA from cultured CD4+ T cells underwent TCR sequencing with the Oncomine TCR Beta short-read assay at the Johns Hopkins FTIC core. TCRdb reanalyzed the raw reads on its own, using fastp at Q25 for trimming and MiXCR for clone calling, and kept in-frame beta chains. A single entry per CDR3 protein holds the most common genes and DNA from its merged rows. The sample yields some 12,000 distinct CDR3 sequences; 25% to 35% were counted once. Roughly 14% of the sample belongs to the ten largest clones. The sample's treatment or condition, from its label and the paper: roughly 11-day PBMC culture with coronavirus spike peptide pools or control peptides (ViraFEST assay).

The starting material was CD4+ T cells from blood, cultured in vitro, obtained after SARS-CoV-2 vaccination. All receptors come from a human donor who had recovered from COVID-19.

The rearrangement joins TRBV6-1 to TRBJ2-5; D is undetermined. This CDR3 region has 13 residues. The V end was cut by 5 bases, the J end by 3 bases, with 10 bases between. Germline CDR1 reads MNHNS; CDR2 reads SASEGT. DNA of the CDR3: TGTGCCAGCAGTCGTGTTCGAGAAGAGACCCAGTACTTC. This codes for CASSRVREETQYF.

The chain recombines TRBV12-3 or TRBV12-4 with TRBJ2-1; weak D call: TRBD1 (5 bases). This CDR3 region has 14 residues. Between the trimmed V and J ends, which lost 2 bases and 7 bases, there was a span of 12 bases. The CDR3, as DNA: TGTGCCAGCAGTTTAAGGGCCAGGGTGAATGAGCAGTTCTTC. This codes for CASSLRARVNEQFF.